Listed here are 8 T cell receptor beta chains from one sample, sequenced in a study of blood T cell repertoires in COVID-19 (dated by TCRdb to 2020 to 2022). The library was generated by the immunoSEQ multiplex PCR assay. TCRdb carries this immuneACCESS record with in-frame sequences only. Its versions omit some clonotypes, under half of them owing to an unresolved V gene in the studies checked, with the rest unexplained. Here the sample has tens of thousands of clones; roughly nine tenths occur a single time. The ten top clones hold around 17% of the sample. Material: peripheral blood. Source of these receptors: a woman aged 55-69 years with COVID-19, enrolled during active disease.

The V and J genes are TRBV18 and TRBJ1-5; D may be TRBD1 (5 bases). There are 15 residues in the CDR3. V was trimmed by 3 bases and J by 4 bases, leaving 13 bases between them. CDR1 is KGHSH, CDR2 LQKENI, per germline. For the CDR3, the DNA is TGTGCCAGCTCACCTACCAGACAGAAGAATCAGCCCCAGCATTTT. This encodes CASSPTRQKNQPQHF. Together with reference TRBV18 and TRBJ1-5, the CDR3 gives the full variable domain: NAGVMQNPRHLVRRRGQEARLRCSPMKGHSHVYWYRQLPEEGLKFMVYLQKENIIDESGMPKERFSAEFPKEGPSILRIQQVVRGDSAAYFCASSPTRQKNQPQHFGDGTRLSIL.

The chain links TRBV18 to TRBJ2-2, with 11 bases aligning to TRBD2. The CDR3 is made up of 17 amino acids. The germline V gene encodes CDR1 KGHSH and CDR2 LQKENI. V trimming: 3 bases; J trimming: 1 base; junction bases outside the gene matches: 4. CDR3 loop: CASSPGGLAENTGELFF. CDR3 nucleotide sequence: TGTGCCAGCTCACCTGGGGGACTAGCGGAGAACACCGGGGAGCTGTTTTTT.

This clone has only one observation. The CDR3 coding sequence is TGTGCCAGCCGCGGATTATCTGGGGCCAACGTCCTGACTTTC. It is translated as CASRGLSGANVLTF. The rearrangement uses TRBV27 and TRBJ2-6; no clear D. V lost 8 bases and J lost 1, with 9 bases in between. This CDR3 spans 14 amino acids. Germline CDR1 and CDR2: MNHEY and SMNVEV (reference sequence).

This clone was detected only a few times. V is TRBV27 and J is TRBJ1-6; D call uncertain. Trimming pared 4 bases from V and 8 bases from J, leaving 15 bases between. Germline loops: CDR1 MNHEY, CDR2 SMNVEV (reference sequence). The CDR3 length is 15 residues. The CDR3 region has the DNA TGTGCCAGCAGTTCCGCCTACTTCGGGGATTCACCCCTCCACTTT. It codes for CASSSAYFGDSPLHF.

CDR3 DNA: TGTGCCAGCAGCGACCCTGCGGGTGAAGCTTTCTTT. It yields the protein CASSDPAGEAFF. The V and J genes are TRBV9 and TRBJ1-1; D gene ambiguous. The CDR3 spans 12 residues. Trimming removed 3 bases at V and 7 bases at J, with 10 bases between. Germline V gene lookup returns CDR1 SGDLS and CDR2 YYNGEE.

This chain joins TRBV7-2 and TRBJ1-4; D might be TRBD1 (5 bases). This CDR3 has 15 residues. V was trimmed by 2 bases and J by 6 bases, leaving 13 bases between them. Germline-derived CDR1 and CDR2 are SGHTA and FQGNSA. CDR3 coding DNA: TGTGCCAGCAGCTTAATGGGGGGAAGCGATGAAAAACTGTTTTTT. It specifies CASSLMGGSDEKLFF. Complete variable domain (other parts from reference TRBV7-2 and TRBJ1-4): GAGVSQSPSNKVTEKGKDVELRCDPISGHTALYWYRQSLGQGLEFLIYFQGNSAPDKSGLPSDRFSAERTGGSVSTLTIQRTQQEDSAVYLCASSLMGGSDEKLFFGSGTQLSVL.

The chain joins TRBV11-1 to TRBJ1-6; D may be TRBD1 (6 bases). Germline assignment: CDR1 SGHAT and CDR2 FQDESV (reference sequence). V gave up 5 bases and J gave up 1 base, with 9 bases separating them. The CDR3 is made up of 15 amino acids. The CDR3 here is CASSIQGSYNSPLHF. In DNA, the CDR3 is TGTGCCAGCAGCATACAGGGATCCTATAATTCACCCCTCCACTTT.

The chain recombines TRBV7-8 with TRBJ2-5; 13 positions match TRBD2. The V gene's germline CDR1 is SGHVS and CDR2 FQNEAQ. This CDR3 has 18 residues. Germline trimming cut 2 bases from V and 5 bases from J; bases unmatched to any gene: 11. CDR3 DNA: TGTGCCAGCAGCTTATTCTTAACTAGCGGGGGGGCCTGGGAGACCCAGTACTTC. It translates to CASSLFLTSGGAWETQYF.